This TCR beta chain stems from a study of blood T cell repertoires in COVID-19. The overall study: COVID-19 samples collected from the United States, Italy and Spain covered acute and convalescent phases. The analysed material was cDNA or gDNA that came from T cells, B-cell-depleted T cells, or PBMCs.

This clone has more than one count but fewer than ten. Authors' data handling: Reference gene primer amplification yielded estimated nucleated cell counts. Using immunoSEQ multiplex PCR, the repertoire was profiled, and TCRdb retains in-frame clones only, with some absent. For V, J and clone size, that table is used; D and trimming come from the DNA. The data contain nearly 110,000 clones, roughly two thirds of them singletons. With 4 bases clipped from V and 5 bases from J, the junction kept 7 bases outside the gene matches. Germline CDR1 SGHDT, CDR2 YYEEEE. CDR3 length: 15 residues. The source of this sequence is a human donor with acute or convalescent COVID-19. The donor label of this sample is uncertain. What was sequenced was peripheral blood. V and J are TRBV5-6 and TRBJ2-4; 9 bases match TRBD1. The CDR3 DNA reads TGTGCCAGCAGCCCGGGACAGGGTAAAGAAAACATTCAGTACTTC. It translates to CASSPGQGKENIQYF.